The 31 T cell receptor beta chains below all came from one sample that was sequenced in a study of Ad26.COV2.S vaccination and SARS-CoV-2 variants. Sequenced by immunoSEQ multiplex PCR; TCRdb stores in-frame clones only, minus some. The sample shows 300,000 to 450,000 clones, about 90% of them seen only once. Sequencing used peripheral blood, obtained after recovery from COVID-19. All receptors derive from a human donor who had recovered from COVID-19.

The genes are TRBV14 and TRBJ2-1, with D possibly called TRBD1 or TRBD2 (5 bases each). CDR3 length equals 17 residues. From germline, CDR1 is SGHDN and CDR2 FVKESK. The V end was cut by 0 bases, the J end by 7 bases, with 19 bases between. CDR3 coding DNA: TGTGCCAGCAGCCAAGATGGGTCTTGGGACGGGGAAAATGAGCAGTTCTTC. Residues: CASSQDGSWDGENEQFF.

The chain is built from TRBV14 and TRBJ2-3; no definite D call. Between the trimmed V and J ends, which lost 3 bases and 2 bases, there was a span of 9 bases. CDR1 and CDR2 from the germline V gene are SGHDN and FVKESK. The CDR3 is made up of 14 amino acids. The CDR3 region has the DNA TGTGCCAGCAGCCAGGCAGTCACCACAGATACGCAGTATTTT. Translating gives CASSQAVTTDTQYF.

The chain joins TRBV6-6 to TRBJ2-7, with D perhaps matching TRBD1 or TRBD2 (5 bases each). The ends were cut back, 4 bases at V and 0 bases at J, with 16 bases in the middle. The CDR3 loop spans 16 amino acids. The V gene's germline CDR1 is MNHNY and CDR2 SVGAGI (reference sequence). The CDR3 reads CASSSTGQTSSYEQYF. CDR3 nucleotides: TGTGCCAGCAGTTCCACGGGGCAGACTTCCTCCTACGAGCAGTACTTC.

This chain connects TRBV7-6 to TRBJ2-7; D remains ambiguous. The CDR3 is 13 amino acids. CDR1 and CDR2 from the germline V gene are SGHVS and FNYEAQ. Trimming removed 5 bases at V and 3 bases at J, with 11 bases between. The CDR3 loop reads CASSPIGFYEQYF. Written as DNA, the CDR3 is TGTGCCAGCAGCCCAATCGGATTCTACGAGCAGTACTTC. The complete variable domain, with remaining parts taken from reference TRBV7-6 and TRBJ2-7, reads GAGVSQSPRYKVTKRGQDVALRCDPISGHVSLYWYRQALGQGPEFLTYFNYEAQQDKSGLPNDRFSAERPEGSISTLTIQRTEQRDSAMYRCASSPIGFYEQYFGPGTRLTVT.

The chain is built from TRBV9 and TRBJ1-2, with a weak D call TRBD1 (5 bases). V lost 5 bases to trimming and J lost 4 bases, with 12 bases between them. The CDR3 length is 13 residues. Germline V lookup: CDR1 SGDLS, CDR2 YYNGEE. The CDR3 sequence: CASRMRGGYGYTF. In DNA form, the CDR3 reads TGTGCCAGCAGAATGAGGGGTGGCTATGGCTACACCTTC.

V is TRBV4-1 and J is TRBJ2-3, with TRBD1 as a possible D gene (6 bases). The germline V and J ends were trimmed by 3 bases and 2 bases, with 21 bases remaining between them. The CDR3 is 18 residues long. Germline V gene lookup returns CDR1 MGHRA and CDR2 YSYEKL. The CDR3 is CASSQGPGVDSHTDTQYF. CDR3 bases: TGCGCCAGCAGCCAGGGGCCCGGGGTGGACAGTCACACAGATACGCAGTATTTT.

The chain is built from TRBV30 and TRBJ1-2; D is ambiguous. The germline V and J ends were trimmed by 0 bases and 5 bases, with 7 bases remaining between them. The CDR3 is 12 residues long. The germline gives CDR1 GTSNPN, CDR2 SVGIG (reference sequence). CDR3 sequence reads: CAWSVGGYGYTF. CDR3 sequence (DNA): TGTGCCTGGAGTGTAGGAGGTTATGGCTACACCTTC.

The rearrangement links TRBV9 to TRBJ1-6, with D maybe TRBD1 (6 bases). The V end was cut by 1 base, the J end by 2 bases, with 13 bases between. Germline V gene lookup returns CDR1 SGDLS and CDR2 YYNGEE. The CDR3 extends over 17 amino acids. This chain's CDR3 is CASSVYGRGTYNSPLHF. The CDR3, as DNA: TGTGCCAGCAGCGTATACGGAAGGGGGACCTATAATTCACCCCTCCACTTT.

In regard to this clone: Other DNA variants within this sample encode the same CDR3. The V call is TRBV9, the J call TRBJ2-3, with TRBD2 matching over 7 bases. CDR3 size: 16 residues. From germline, CDR1 is SGDLS and CDR2 YYNGEE. V lost 0 bases and J lost 3; bases outside the gene matches: 7. CDR3 in DNA: TGTGCCAGCAGCGTAGAGGGCGGGGGTGGAACAGATACGCAGTATTTT. Its protein product is CASSVEGGGGTDTQYF.

DNA for the CDR3: TGTGCCAGCAGCAAGGGGACTGGGAAATCACCCCTCCACTTT. Protein product: CASSKGTGKSPLHF. The rearrangement links TRBV21-1 to TRBJ1-6. TRBV21-1 is recorded as a pseudogene. The CDR3 has 14 amino acids.

Comment on this clone: Being one base from a much bigger clone, this may be a read error. The chain recombines TRBV13 with TRBJ1-1, with a possible D match to TRBD1 (5 bases). CDR1 is PRHDT, CDR2 FYEKMQ, per germline (reference sequence). This CDR3 contains 13 residues. The germline V and J ends were trimmed by 5 bases and 2 bases, with 9 bases remaining between them. CDR3 loop: CASSPTVNTEAFF. The CDR3, as DNA: TGTGCCAGCAGCCCGACAGTAAACACTGAAGCTTTCTTT.

In DNA, the CDR3 is TGCGCCAGCAGCCCCGGGAGAGGGGGATATGGCTACACCTTC. It specifies CASSPGRGGYGYTF. This chain joins TRBV4-1 and TRBJ1-2; weak D call: TRBD1 (6 bases). CDR3 length equals 14 residues. V was pared by 4 bases and J by 5 bases, with 14 bases between. Germline lookup yields CDR1 MGHRA and CDR2 YSYEKL.

The chain links TRBV6-5 to TRBJ1-5, with D tentatively TRBD1 (6 bases). Trimming cost V 7 bases and J 4 bases, with 8 bases left between them. The CDR3 spans 12 residues. Germline V gene sequence: CDR1 MNHEY, CDR2 SVGAGI. CDR3 DNA sequence: TGTGCCAGCACAACAGGGAATCAGCCCCAGCATTTT. Amino acids: CASTTGNQPQHF.

The CDR3 nucleotides are TGTGCCGCTCAGGGGGCGAGGAACACTGAAGCTTTCTTT. Its protein product is CAAQGARNTEAFF. The chain employs TRBV6-5 and TRBJ1-1, with 8 bases lining up with TRBD1. Germline V CDR1 and CDR2: MNHEY, SVGAGI. The length of the CDR3 is 13 residues. V shed 11 bases, J shed 1 base, and the junction held 6 bases outside the gene matches.

The rearrangement links TRBV6-5 to TRBJ1-5, with TRBD1 matching over 10 bases. Germline V gene data show CDR1 as MNHEY and CDR2 as SVGAGI. Losses at the gene ends were 6 bases for V and 3 bases for J; bases not matched to a gene: 5. The CDR3 is 15 amino acids. DNA for the CDR3: TGTGCCAGCAGCAGGGGACAGGGGATCAATCAGCCCCAGCATTTT. Its translation is CASSRGQGINQPQHF.

This clone occurred once. This rearrangement joins TRBV11-2 to TRBJ1-4; a weak D match, TRBD1 (5 bases). This CDR3 comprises 16 residues. CDR1 is SGHAT and CDR2 is FQNNGV in the germline V gene. V was trimmed by 1 base and J by 2 bases, leaving 11 bases between them. The CDR3 DNA reads TGTGCCAGCAGCTTAGTGGGGGTTGGCACTAATGAAAAACTGTTTTTT. Translation gives CASSLVGVGTNEKLFF. Combining the CDR3 with reference TRBV11-2 and TRBJ1-4 gives the whole variable domain EAGVAQSPRYKIIEKRQSVAFWCNPISGHATLYWYQQILGQGPKLLIQFQNNGVVDDSQLPKDRFSAERLKGVDSTLKIQPAKLEDSAVYLCASSLVGVGTNEKLFFGSGTQLSVL.

The chain carries TRBV10-3 and TRBJ1-1; TRBD1 is a possible D gene (6 bases). V lost 10 bases and J lost 3, with 15 bases in between. Germline loops: CDR1 ENHRY, CDR2 SYGVKD. The CDR3 loop spans 13 amino acids. CDR3 in amino acids: CATRGQPDTEAFF. The CDR3 DNA follows: TGTGCCACTCGCGGACAGCCTGACACTGAAGCTTTCTTT.

The rearrangement joins TRBV12-3 or TRBV12-4 to TRBJ1-2; 9 bases match TRBD1. Unmatched junction bases numbered 7, after V lost 6 bases and J lost 8 bases. The CDR3 length is 13 residues. CDR3 nucleotide sequence: TGTGCCAGCAGCCCGGACAGGGGCGACGGCTACACCTTC. It encodes CASSPDRGDGYTF.

The gene calls are TRBV9 and TRBJ1-1; D may be TRBD1 (6 bases). This CDR3 has 13 residues. The V end lost 3 bases, the J end lost 1 base, and 7 bases lay between the germline ends. The V gene's germline CDR1 is SGDLS and CDR2 YYNGEE. The CDR3 reads CASSEGGNTEAFF. The CDR3 region has the DNA TGTGCCAGCAGCGAGGGGGGGAACACTGAAGCTTTCTTT.

The chain joins TRBV5-4 to TRBJ2-7; 7 nucleotides align to TRBD1. CDR1 is SGHNT and CDR2 is YYREEE in the germline V gene (reference sequence). This CDR3 has 18 amino acids. The V segment lost 1 base and the J segment 2 bases; nucleotides outside the gene matches: 15. The CDR3 region is CASSLSPPPDRTTYEQYF. The CDR3 region has the DNA TGTGCCAGCAGCTTGAGCCCCCCCCCGGACAGGACCACCTACGAGCAGTACTTC.

In the case of this clone: This CDR3 is also generated by other DNA sequences in the sample. This chain joins TRBV3-1 (or the pseudogene TRBV3-2) and TRBJ1-2; 9 positions match TRBD1. Germline lookup yields CDR1 LGHDT and CDR2 YNNKEL (reference sequence). J lost 2 bases, V lost 4 bases, and 5 bases had no gene match. CDR3 length equals 15 residues. CDR3 sequence (DNA): TGTGCCAGCAGCCCCTCGGACAGGGGCAACTATGGCTACACCTTC. Its protein is CASSPSDRGNYGYTF.

The rearrangement links TRBV6-5 to TRBJ1-2; D possibly corresponds to TRBD1 (5 bases). Germline V CDR1 and CDR2: MNHEY, SVGAGI. With 4 bases removed from V and 7 bases from J, the gap between germline ends came to 19 bases. There are 15 residues in the CDR3. The CDR3 region is CASSSRGGGVSGYTF. As DNA, the CDR3 is TGTGCCAGCAGTTCACGGGGCGGCGGGGTATCTGGCTACACCTTC.

Of note for this clone: In the same sample, other DNA sequences code for this CDR3. The chain has TRBV6-5 and TRBJ1-1; D not certain. CDR1 and CDR2 from the germline V gene are MNHEY and SVGAGI. This CDR3 is built from 13 residues. V was pared by 0 bases and J by 1 base, with 3 bases between. CDR3 in DNA: TGTGCCAGCAGTTACTCACAGAACACTGAAGCTTTCTTT. It translates to CASSYSQNTEAFF.

The genes are TRBV24-1 and TRBJ2-2; D is unclear. With 1 base removed from V and 5 bases from J, the gap between germline ends came to 4 bases. Germline CDR1 and CDR2: KGHDR and SFDVKD. The CDR3 is 13 amino acids. CDR3: CATSDFDTGELFF. In DNA form, the CDR3 reads TGTGCCACCAGTGATTTTGATACCGGGGAGCTGTTTTTT.

CDR3 bases: TGTGCCAGCAGCTTAGAAGGTCGAGGGGGCGATGAAAAACTGTTTTTT. As protein: CASSLEGRGGDEKLFF. The chain combines TRBV11-2 with TRBJ1-4, with 7 positions matching TRBD1. CDR1 and CDR2 from the germline V gene are SGHAT and FQNNGV. The CDR3 consists of 16 residues. V shed 0 bases and J 6 bases; nucleotides not matched to a gene: 7.

The chain joins TRBV29-1 to TRBJ1-2, with D hard to call. The CDR3 length is 10 residues. CDR1 and CDR2 from the germline V gene are SQVTM and ANQGSEA. The ends were cut back, 2 bases at V and 6 bases at J, with 4 bases in the middle. CDR3 residues: CSVEFDGYTF. The DNA of the CDR3 is TGCAGCGTTGAATTCGATGGCTACACCTTC.

The chain uses TRBV2 and TRBJ2-3; D unresolved. CDR1 and CDR2 (germline): SNHLY, FYNNEI. The CDR3 has 14 residues. Deletions cut 5 bases from V and 1 base from J, with 10 bases between. As DNA, the CDR3 is TGTGCCAGCAGTTTAGCCCGACGCACAGATACGCAGTATTTT. Translating gives CASSLARRTDTQYF. The full variable domain, completed using reference TRBV2 and TRBJ2-3, is EPEVTQTPSHQVTQMGQEVILRCVPISNHLYFYWYRQILGQKVEFLVSFYNNEISEKSEIFDDQFSVERPDGSNFTLKIRSTKLEDSAMYFCASSLARRTDTQYFGPGTRLTVL.

V and J are TRBV19 and TRBJ1-6, with no clear D. The germline V gene has CDR1 LNHDA and CDR2 SQIVND (reference sequence). V lost 5 bases to trimming and J lost 0 bases, with 8 bases between them. The CDR3 contains 15 residues. The CDR3 region is CASSAGSSYNSPLHF. For the CDR3, the DNA is TGTGCCAGTAGTGCAGGCAGCTCCTATAATTCACCCCTCCACTTT.

The chain is built from TRBV10-3 and TRBJ2-7; TRBD1 matches 9 bases. The CDR3 is 15 amino acids. Losses at the gene ends were 6 bases for V and 2 bases for J; bases not matched to a gene: 8. The germline gives CDR1 ENHRY, CDR2 SYGVKD. The CDR3 DNA reads as TGTGCCATCAGAAGTGGACAGGGGACGACCTACGAGCAGTACTTC. Its protein product is CAIRSGQGTTYEQYF.

J is TRBJ2-5 and V is TRBV7-2; D is uncertain. V was shortened by 1 base and J by 1 base, with 10 bases between the two germline ends. From germline, CDR1 is SGHTA and CDR2 FQGNSA. The CDR3 length is 15 residues. The CDR3 is CASSLVPSPQETQYF. The CDR3 coding sequence is TGTGCCAGCAGCTTAGTGCCCAGCCCCCAAGAGACCCAGTACTTC. The full variable domain, rest sourced from reference TRBV7-2 and TRBJ2-5, is GAGVSQSPSNKVTEKGKDVELRCDPISGHTALYWYRQSLGQGLEFLIYFQGNSAPDKSGLPSDRFSAERTGGSVSTLTIQRTQQEDSAVYLCASSLVPSPQETQYFGPGTRLLVL.

The chain links TRBV27 to TRBJ1-2, with a tentative D call TRBD1 (6 bases). V was clipped by 5 bases and J by 8 bases, with 18 bases between them. The CDR3 length is 14 residues. In germline, CDR1 is MNHEY, CDR2 SMNVEV (reference sequence). CDR3 in amino acids: CASSPSGETRGYTF. For the CDR3, the DNA is TGTGCCAGCAGTCCCTCAGGGGAGACGCGCGGCTACACCTTC.